Sequencing of this T cell receptor beta chain was carried out in a study of cytomegalovirus exposure and HLA in healthy donors. Use of 60 Vbeta and 13 Jbeta primers characterized the PCR. Clones were read by immunoSEQ multiplex PCR, and TCRdb kept only the in-frame ones, dropping some. The sample lists 150,000 to 200,000 clones, 77% seen once, with roughly 2.6% in the top ten. This CDR3 has 16 residues. Trimming removed 4 bases from V and 1 base from J; junction bases left unmatched: 7. Germline V gene lookup returns CDR1 LNHNV and CDR2 YYDKDF (reference sequence). Input material: PBMCs. The TCR was taken from a woman between 40 and 50 years old in good health and CMV-seropositive. The J gene is TRBJ2-3, the V gene TRBV15, with TRBD2 matching 8 bases. In nucleotides, the CDR3 is TGTGCCACCAGCAAGACCTTAGCGGGGCGCACAGATACGCAGTATTTT. Its translation: CATSKTLAGRTDTQYF.